One and the same sample provided the 20 T cell receptor beta chains below, sequenced in a study of T cell responses to AZD1222 COVID-19 vaccine (dated by TCRdb to the early 2020s). The sample's time point label is to be understood as: about 28 days (+/-7) after the second vaccine dose. Receptor libraries were prepared by the immunoSEQ multiplex PCR assay. TCRdb took over this immuneACCESS table, retaining in-frame rearrangements with V and J assigned. Such tables are incomplete; in checked studies, under half of the missing clones stem from an unresolved V gene, and the remainder is unexplained. The sample table holds 190,000 or so clones, of which 70% to 90% were seen once. The top ten hold more than 25% of the sample. This specimen was peripheral blood, taken 28 days after the second AZD1222 dose. These receptors were taken from an adult who received the AZD1222 COVID-19 vaccine.

The chain carries TRBV18 and TRBJ2-7; D remains ambiguous. CDR1 is KGHSH and CDR2 is LQKENI in the germline V gene. The CDR3 consists of 13 residues. V lost 8 bases and J 4 bases, leaving 15 bases between the germline ends. The CDR3 nucleotides read TGTGCCAGCGTGAAGTACGGAAAATACGAGCAGTACTTC. The encoded protein is CASVKYGKYEQYF.

CDR3 DNA sequence: TGTGCCAGTAGTATTACAGGGGGGACTGAAGCTTTCTTT. It yields the protein CASSITGGTEAFF. V usage is TRBV19 and J usage is TRBJ1-1, with 8 bases aligning to TRBD1. V dropped 3 bases and J dropped 5; count of bases not matched to a gene: 2. The CDR3 runs to 13 residues. Germline-derived CDR1 and CDR2 are LNHDA and SQIVND (reference sequence). The full variable domain, its missing parts supplied by reference TRBV19 and TRBJ1-1, is DGGITQSPKYLFRKEGQNVTLSCEQNLNHDAMYWYRQDPGQGLRLIYYSQIVNDFQKGDIAEGYSVSREKKESFPLTVTSAQKNPTAFYLCASSITGGTEAFFGQGTRLTVV.

CDR3 DNA: TGTGCCACCTCGGGACCGAACTACAATGAGCAGTTCTTC. This translates into CATSGPNYNEQFF. This chain connects TRBV28 to TRBJ2-1, with D perhaps assigned TRBD1 or TRBD2 (5 bases each). Trimming removed 10 bases from V and 3 bases from J, with 13 bases in between. The germline CDR1 and CDR2 sequences are MDHEN and SYDVKM. This CDR3 is 13 amino acids long.

The V and J genes are TRBV7-6 and TRBJ1-6; TRBD1 matches 8 bases. Per germline, CDR1 SGHVS and CDR2 FNYEAQ. CDR3 length equals 16 residues. With 3 bases clipped from V and 6 bases from J, the junction kept 7 bases outside the gene matches. CDR3 protein: CASSLGGQGRNSPLHF. The CDR3 bases are TGTGCCAGCAGCTTGGGCGGACAGGGCCGTAATTCACCCCTCCACTTT.

This chain links TRBV7-8 with TRBJ1-6; D uncertain. The CDR3 spans 15 residues. Germline assignment: CDR1 SGHVS and CDR2 FQNEAQ. V was cut by 1 base and J by 9 bases, with 13 bases left in between. The CDR3 sequence: CASSLGGPATSPLHF. The CDR3 bases are TGTGCCAGCAGCTTAGGAGGCCCGGCGACTTCACCCCTCCACTTT.

The chain recombines TRBV24-1 with TRBJ2-1; D may be TRBD1 (5 bases). Germline-derived CDR1 and CDR2 are KGHDR and SFDVKD. The CDR3 sequence is 16 residues long. V was pared by 1 base and J by 8 bases, with 17 bases between. The CDR3 protein is CATSDFRFGRADEQFF. CDR3 in DNA: TGTGCCACCAGTGATTTTCGGTTCGGCAGGGCCGATGAGCAGTTCTTC.

The chain links TRBV2 to TRBJ1-4, with D unclear. V lost 6 bases, J lost 5 bases, and 13 bases lay in between. Per germline, CDR1 SNHLY and CDR2 FYNNEI. The CDR3 has 14 residues. The CDR3 sequence is CASRVVQGNEKLFF. DNA for the CDR3: TGTGCCAGCAGGGTCGTCCAAGGGAATGAAAAACTGTTTTTT.

This sequence joins TRBV7-9 and TRBJ2-5; no clear D gene. Trimming left V 1 base short and J 1 base short, with 7 bases between. This CDR3 is 14 amino acids long. Germline lookup yields CDR1 SEHNR and CDR2 FQNEAQ (reference sequence). The CDR3 DNA reads as TGTGCCAGCAGCTTAGTAGCCAGCCAAGAGACCCAGTACTTC. It translates to CASSLVASQETQYF. Together with reference TRBV7-9 and TRBJ2-5, the CDR3 gives the full variable domain: DTGVSQNPRHKITKRGQNVTFRCDPISEHNRLYWYRQTLGQGPEFLTYFQNEAQLEKSRLLSDRFSAERPKGSFSTLEIQRTEQGDSAMYLCASSLVASQETQYFGPGTRLLVL.

This rearrangement joins TRBV28 to TRBJ1-1; D call uncertain. The CDR3 length is 12 residues. Trimming removed 1 base from V and 11 bases from J, with 11 bases in between. Germline lookup yields CDR1 MDHEN and CDR2 SYDVKM. For the CDR3, the DNA is TGTGCCAGCAGTTTATCCCCAGGTCCCGCTTTCTTT. Its translation is CASSLSPGPAFF.

The chain carries TRBV5-4 and TRBJ2-7; 7 positions match TRBD2. V lost 0 bases and J lost 4; bases outside the gene matches: 4. CDR1 and CDR2 from the germline V gene are SGHNT and YYREEE (reference sequence). The CDR3 sequence is 14 residues long. The CDR3 spells CASSLAGGSYEQYF. Written as DNA, the CDR3 is TGTGCCAGCAGCTTGGCCGGGGGGTCGTACGAGCAGTACTTC.

This chain uses TRBV5-6 with TRBJ1-2, with TRBD1 identical over 7 bases. V gave up 5 bases and J gave up 4 bases; unmatched junction bases: 8. Germline V CDR1 and CDR2: SGHDT, YYEEEE. The CDR3 totals 14 residues. This CDR3 is CASRRQGGPYGYTF. CDR3 bases: TGTGCCAGCAGAAGACAGGGAGGGCCCTATGGCTACACCTTC.

The CDR3 DNA follows: TGTGCCAGCGAGGGCCCCGCCGGGCAGGGCGGTACCGGGGAGCTGTTTTTT. Amino acid sequence: CASEGPAGQGGTGELFF. This sequence joins TRBV2 and TRBJ2-2; D is tentatively TRBD1 or TRBD2 (5 bases each). The V and J ends lost 8 bases and 5 bases respectively, with 24 bases between them. Germline values: CDR1 SNHLY, CDR2 FYNNEI. CDR3 length: 17 amino acids.

This chain connects TRBV7-9 to TRBJ2-3, with 8 bases aligning to TRBD1. With V trimmed by 5 bases and J by 0 bases, 4 bases remained unmatched. Germline V gene sequence: CDR1 SEHNR, CDR2 FQNEAQ (reference sequence). The CDR3 loop spans 15 amino acids. CDR3 residues: CASSRRTGSTDTQYF. CDR3 sequence (DNA): TGTGCCAGCAGCCGTCGGACAGGGAGCACAGATACGCAGTATTTT.

Comment on this clone: Other DNA sequences of this sample code for an identical CDR3. The rearrangement joins TRBV10-3 to TRBJ2-2, with D possibly called TRBD1 or TRBD2 (5 bases each). The CDR3 totals 15 residues. With 2 bases removed from V and 1 base from J, the gap between germline ends came to 8 bases. CDR1 is ENHRY and CDR2 is SYGVKD in the germline V gene. This chain's CDR3 is CAISEGTGNTGELFF. The CDR3 DNA reads TGTGCCATCAGTGAGGGGACGGGGAACACCGGGGAGCTGTTTTTT.

The chain joins TRBV7-2 to TRBJ2-7; 8 nucleotides align to TRBD1. The germline gives CDR1 SGHTA, CDR2 FQGNSA. The junction had 11 bases not matched to a gene; V was cut back by 0 bases and J by 4 bases. This CDR3 comprises 17 residues. The chain's CDR3 is CASSLARVQGAHYEQYF. In DNA form, the CDR3 reads TGTGCCAGCAGCTTAGCGCGGGTTCAGGGGGCTCATTACGAGCAGTACTTC.

This chain joins TRBV12-3 or TRBV12-4 and TRBJ2-1; D not certain. This CDR3 is built from 11 residues. V lost 1 base to trimming and J lost 7 bases, with 2 bases between them. CDR3 coding DNA: TGTGCCAGCAGTTTAGAGAATGAGCAGTTCTTC. The encoded protein is CASSLENEQFF.

The chain joins TRBV7-2 to TRBJ2-7; D is unresolved. This CDR3 is built from 14 residues. V lost 0 bases to trimming and J lost 0 bases, with 6 bases between them. Germline CDR1 and CDR2: SGHTA and FQGNSA. The CDR3 protein is CASSLAENSYEQYF. Here the CDR3 DNA reads TGTGCCAGCAGCTTAGCAGAAAACTCCTACGAGCAGTACTTC.

The V gene is TRBV7-9, the J gene TRBJ1-5, with unresolved D. Trimming shortened V by 1 base and J by 2 bases, and 3 bases separated the two germline ends. CDR3 length equals 13 residues. The germline CDR1 and CDR2 sequences are SEHNR and FQNEAQ (reference sequence). In DNA, the CDR3 is TGTGCCAGCAGCTTAGATGGCAATCAGCCCCAGCATTTT. This codes for CASSLDGNQPQHF.

The rearrangement joins TRBV30 to TRBJ2-7, with TRBD1 identical over 7 bases. The CDR3 runs 12 residues. Germline V gene lookup returns CDR1 GTSNPN and CDR2 SVGIG (reference sequence). V shed 3 bases, J shed 3 bases, and the junction held 2 bases outside the gene matches. CDR3 loop: CAWRTGNYEQYF. The CDR3 nucleotides read TGTGCCTGGAGGACAGGGAACTACGAGCAGTACTTC.

V is TRBV6-6 and J is TRBJ1-4; maybe TRBD1 (6 bases). The germline CDR1 and CDR2 sequences are MNHNY and SVGAGI (reference sequence). The CDR3 extends over 13 amino acids. V was shortened by 10 bases and J by 8 bases, with 17 bases between the two germline ends. The CDR3 nucleotides read TGTGCCATCAGGGGTGGAGGGAACGAAAAACTGTTTTTT. This translates into CAIRGGGNEKLFF.